The 3 T cell receptor beta chains listed next were all sequenced from one sample in a study of T cells in pancreatic ductal adenocarcinoma. Surgery without prior neoadjuvant therapy was the treatment of the selected pancreatic ductal adenocarcinoma patients. Method: immunoSEQ multiplex PCR; TCRdb's copy keeps in-frame clones and lacks some. Here the sample spans fewer than 20,000 clones, roughly 89% being singletons. The sample comprised PBMCs. These receptor sequences come from a human donor with pancreatic ductal adenocarcinoma.

The rearrangement uses TRBV29-1 and TRBJ1-1; the match to TRBD1 covers 7 bases. Germline-derived CDR1 and CDR2 are SQVTM and ANQGSEA. The CDR3 spans 17 residues. The J segment lost 3 bases and the V segment lost 0 bases, leaving 13 bases of the junction unmatched. The CDR3 here is CSVEDPAAGGKDTEAFF. The CDR3 nucleotides are TGCAGCGTTGAAGATCCAGCCGCAGGGGGGAAAGACACTGAAGCTTTCTTT.

The chain links TRBV28 to TRBJ2-5, with D possibly being TRBD2 (6 bases). The CDR3 sequence is 14 residues long. The germline CDR1 and CDR2 sequences are MDHEN and SYDVKM. V shed 1 base and J shed 7 bases, with 13 bases lying between them. CDR3 loop: CASSLLGTLATQYF. Written as DNA, the CDR3 is TGTGCCAGCAGTTTATTAGGGACTCTGGCGACCCAGTACTTC. Using reference TRBV28 and TRBJ2-5 for the parts outside the CDR3, the full variable domain is DVKVTQSSRYLVKRTGEKVFLECVQDMDHENMFWYRQDPGLGLRLIYFSYDVKMKEKGDIPEGYSVSREKKERFSLILESASTNQTSMYLCASSLLGTLATQYFGPGTRLLVL.

This chain joins TRBV7-3 and TRBJ2-5; D may correspond to TRBD1 or TRBD2 (5 bases each). Germline V gene sequence: CDR1 SGHTA, CDR2 FQGTGA. The length of the CDR3 is 14 residues. The V end was cut by 5 bases, the J end by 0 bases, with 10 bases between. The CDR3 loop reads CASSLPGHQETQYF. CDR3 sequence (DNA): TGTGCCAGCAGCCTGCCGGGACACCAAGAGACCCAGTACTTC. The complete variable domain, with remaining parts taken from reference TRBV7-3 and TRBJ2-5, reads GAGVSQTPSNKVTEKGKYVELRCDPISGHTALYWYRQSLGQGPEFLIYFQGTGAADDSGLPNDRFFAVRPEGSVSTLKIQRTERGDSAVYLCASSLPGHQETQYFGPGTRLLVL.